The clone carrying this TCR beta chain was seen a few times. Its antigen remains unknown. The data were taken from a study of cytomegalovirus exposure and HLA in healthy donors. Findings of the study overall: In an earlier analysis, productive rearrangement rates for most beta V segments clustered near 87% or 30%. Among TCR sequences, most were rare, though some public TCRs appeared in many donors. TCR beta chain V- and J-gene trimming was linked, in a later analysis, to a missense variant in DCLRE1C.

V was clipped by 5 bases and J by 0 bases, with 7 bases between them. Germline CDR1 and CDR2: SGHAT and FQDESV (reference sequence). CDR3 size: 13 residues. Every donor was a healthy person donating bone marrow. The PCR was carried out with 60 Vbeta primers and 13 Jbeta primers. Profiling relied on immunoSEQ multiplex PCR, and the TCRdb table lists in-frame clones only, not all of them. The sample yields more than 15,000 clones, about 70% seen once. The rearrangement uses TRBV11-1 and TRBJ1-1, with unresolved D. Specimen: PBMCs. This receptor was taken from a man aged 18 to 35 in good health and CMV-seronegative. CDR3 nucleotides: TGTGCCAGCAGCCCGCGGATGAACACTGAAGCTTTCTTT. It specifies CASSPRMNTEAFF.